Shown below are 2 T cell receptor beta chains from a single sample sequenced in a study of blood T cell repertoires in COVID-19. Here immunoSEQ multiplex PCR was the method, and the copy in TCRdb shows in-frame clones only, minus some. The table lists roughly 430,000 clones, nearly 90% of them singletons. Input material: PBMCs or T cells enriched from blood (not recorded which). These TCRs come from a woman between 35 and 50 years old with acute COVID-19.

Notes on this clone: This same CDR3 is encoded by further DNA sequences in the sample. The chain combines TRBV4-1 with TRBJ1-1, with D maybe TRBD1 (6 bases). Germline CDR1 reads MGHRA; CDR2 reads YSYEKL. This CDR3 region has 13 residues. V was shortened by 4 bases and J by 6 bases, with 12 bases between the two germline ends. The CDR3 nucleotides are TGCGCCAGCAGCCTACAGGGTGTCCCTGAAGCTTTCTTT. This sequence encodes CASSLQGVPEAFF.

The gene calls are TRBV25-1 and TRBJ1-2, with D hard to call. The germline V and J ends were trimmed by 0 bases and 2 bases, with 7 bases remaining between them. The germline gives CDR1 MGHDK, CDR2 SYGVNS. The CDR3 consists of 14 residues. For the CDR3, the DNA is TGTGCCAGCAGTGAATATACCGAGAACTATGGCTACACCTTC. Translation: CASSEYTENYGYTF.